This T cell receptor (beta chain) was sequenced during a study of cytotoxic CD8 clonotypes in ibrutinib-treated CLL. Study observations and caveats: Public clonotypes (which were uncommon) either contracted or remained stable on treatment. Clonality measured at baseline exceeded age-matched healthy donors, tracking circulating CD8+ T-cell counts.

CDR3 size: 15 residues. Germline lookup yields CDR1 MNHEY and CDR2 SMNVEV (reference sequence). Trimming stripped 5 bases from V and 3 bases from J, with 17 bases between. Produced via immunoSEQ multiplex PCR; TCRdb's table is partial and in-frame only. The data show roughly 180,000 clones, with approximately 84% seen just once and about 4.5% held by the top ten. In regard to this clone: Its antigen is not known.

The receptor comes from a human donor with chronic lymphocytic leukemia. The sample in question was PBMCs, obtained after 24 months of ibrutinib treatment. This chain uses TRBV27 with TRBJ2-7; possible D gene TRBD2, 7 bases. This CDR3 is CASSLGGGPIYEQYF. DNA of the CDR3: TGTGCCAGCAGTCTAGGGGGGGGCCCAATCTACGAGCAGTACTTC.